Listed below are T cell receptor beta chains from one sample, sequenced in a study of blood T cells in healthy people across ages. TCRdb fed the 5' RACE reads into MiXCR, producing one record per CDR3 protein. Of some 710,000 distinct CDR3 sequences in the sample, about a fifth are singletons; the top ten hold roughly 22%. Sequenced sample: blood. The receptors derive from a man between 65 and 85 years old in good health. Each CDR3 is given with its conserved first and last residue. D genes are given only for firm matches. Size is stated for part of the rows, as once, few or many counts, or as a class when the clone is expanded.

few	-	TRBV20-1	TRBJ1-3	TGCAGTGCTCCACCCCCGCAGGGCTCTGGAAACACCATATATTTT	CSAPPPQGSGNTIYF
few	TRBD1	TRBV5-1	TRBJ2-3	TGCGCCAGCAGCTTCCGGACAGGGTCGGACACAGATACGCAGTATTTT	CASSFRTGSDTDTQYF
-	TRBD1	TRBV20-1	TRBJ2-1	TGCAGTGCTGGGACAGGGCCATACAATGAGCAGTTCTTC	CSAGTGPYNEQFF
-	-	TRBV12-3/TRBV12-4	TRBJ2-7	TGTGCCAGCAGTGGGATGGGGCTCCTGAACTACGAGCAGTACTTC	CASSGMGLLNYEQYF
-	-	TRBV11-2	TRBJ2-4	TGTGCCAGCAGGGCGGTGGGAGACGCCAAAAACATTCAGTACTTC	CASRAVGDAKNIQYF
-	-	TRBV7-2	TRBJ2-7	TGTGCCAGCAGCTCACTAGGGGTGGAGTACTTC	CASSSLGVEYF
-	-	TRBV11-2	TRBJ1-4	TGTGCCAGCAGCTTGTCGACTGGGGGGAGTGAAAAACTGTTTTTT	CASSLSTGGSEKLFF
-	TRBD1	TRBV7-2	TRBJ1-4	TGTGCCAGCAGCCCCTTCACAGGGGGCGTAGGCGAAAAACTGTTTTTT	CASSPFTGGVGEKLFF
-	TRBD1	TRBV29-1	TRBJ1-2	TGCAGCCTAAGACAGGGACATATGTTGGATGGCTACACCTTC	CSLRQGHMLDGYTF
-	-	TRBV12-3/TRBV12-4	TRBJ1-1	TGTGCCAGCAGTTACCAGGGTCCGACTGAAGCTTTCTTT	CASSYQGPTEAFF
-	-	TRBV20-1	TRBJ1-2	TGCAGTGCTGTAGGGGGTTCTTATGGCTACACCTTC	CSAVGGSYGYTF